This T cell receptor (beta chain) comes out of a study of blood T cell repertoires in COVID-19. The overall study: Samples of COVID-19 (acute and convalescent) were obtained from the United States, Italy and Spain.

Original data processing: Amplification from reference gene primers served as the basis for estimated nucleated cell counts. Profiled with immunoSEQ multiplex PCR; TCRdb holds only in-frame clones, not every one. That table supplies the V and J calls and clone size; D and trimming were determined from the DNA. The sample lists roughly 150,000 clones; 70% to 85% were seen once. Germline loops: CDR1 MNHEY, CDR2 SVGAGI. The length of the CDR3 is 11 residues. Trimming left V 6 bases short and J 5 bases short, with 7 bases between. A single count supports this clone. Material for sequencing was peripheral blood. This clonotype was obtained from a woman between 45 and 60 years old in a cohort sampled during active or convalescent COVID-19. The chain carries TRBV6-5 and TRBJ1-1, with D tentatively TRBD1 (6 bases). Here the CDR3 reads CASSGQTEAFF. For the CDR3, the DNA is TGTGCCAGCAGCGGACAGACTGAAGCTTTCTTT.